The clone carrying this TCR beta chain was seen more than once but under ten times. TCRdb keeps only in-frame clones here, not all; method: immunoSEQ multiplex PCR. The sample records roughly 170,000 clones, about 91% being singletons. The sample comes from a study of control samples from healthy donors and cancer patients. The CDR3 is made up of 14 amino acids. The germline CDR1 and CDR2 sequences are LGHNA and YNFKEQ. With 1 base removed from V and 1 base from J, the gap between germline ends came to 7 bases. The sequenced material came from blood. The chain uses TRBV4-2 and TRBJ1-1, with TRBD1 as a possible D gene (6 bases). The receptor comes from a woman aged 25 to 45 in good health. CDR3: CASSQGTANTEAFF. For the CDR3, the DNA is TGTGCCAGCAGCCAAGGGACAGCGAACACTGAAGCTTTCTTT.